This T cell receptor (beta chain) was documented in a study of blood T cells in healthy people across ages. A second PCR of about 6 to 12 cycles used a sample-barcoded 5' primer and a J-beta primer mix. MiXCR was run by TCRdb on the 5' RACE reads, yielding one entry per CDR3 protein. The sample contains fewer than 750,000 distinct CDR3 sequences, 40% to 65% of which appear only once. The study isolated at least 7 million PBMCs from each sample. Germline CDR1 and CDR2: SGHRS and YFSETQ. The trim removed 3 bases at V and 0 bases at J, leaving 7 bases unmatched. CDR3 length: 18 amino acids. The sequence came from an elderly woman in good health. Material: blood. The chain combines TRBV5-1 with TRBJ2-3, with TRBD2 identical over 13 bases. For the CDR3, the DNA is TGCGCCAGCAGCTGGGGACTAGCGGGAAGCTCTAGCACAGATACGCAGTATTTT. It codes for CASSWGLAGSSSTDTQYF.